These T cell receptor beta chains were read from a single sample in a study of blood T cell repertoires in COVID-19. TCRdb's table, derived via immunoSEQ multiplex PCR, lists solely in-frame clones and lacks some. This table has a few hundred thousand clones, about 88% appearing once. Sequencing was performed on PBMCs or T cells enriched from blood (not recorded which). The receptors here all came from a woman in her 30s who had recovered from COVID-19. Both conserved end residues are part of each CDR3.

TRBV29-1	14	TRBJ1-3	CSAVPYSSGNTIYF
TRBV19	16	TRBJ1-2	CASSPMTGGGNYGYTF
TRBV7-3	14	TRBJ2-7	CASRQTGSSYEQYF
TRBV6-5	16	TRBJ2-7	CASSYSKGSWGYEQYF
TRBV9	20	TRBJ2-3	CASSATPRGGRQVSTDTQYF
TRBV4-2	14	TRBJ2-1	CASSLGLDPHEQFF
TRBV5-1	16	TRBJ1-3	CASSLALGQGGNTIYF
TRBV4-1	16	TRBJ1-5	CASSQVVGVGNQPQHF
TRBV11-1	13	TRBJ2-3	CASRAGGTDTQYF
TRBV28	14	TRBJ1-5	CASSPGTGNQPQHF
TRBV28	16	TRBJ2-7	CASSPQIAELPYEQYF
TRBV15	17	TRBJ1-6	CATSRDRGDRRYSPLHF
TRBV7-7	16	TRBJ2-2	CASSPRGAANTGELFF
TRBV29-1	14	TRBJ1-1	CSVGGEGSPAEAFF
TRBV7-2	15	TRBJ1-4	CASSWRGATNEKLFF
TRBV4-1	16	TRBJ1-3	CASSLQDTFSGNTIYF
TRBV18	13	TRBJ2-2	CASSPEGTGELFF
TRBV2	14	TRBJ1-2	CASIAGTGVGGYTF
TRBV7-6	15	TRBJ2-1	CASSRTSGSDNEQFF
TRBV29-1	12	TRBJ2-1	CSAGTGWDEQFF
TRBV28	14	TRBJ1-3	CASSWTGSGNTIYF
TRBV28	16	TRBJ2-3	CASSSGLADATDTQYF
TRBV5-4	17	TRBJ2-3	CASSSGGLAGFTDTQYF
TRBV19	12	TRBJ1-6	CASRTGGSPLHF
TRBV18	16	TRBJ2-7	CASSPRLQGASYEQYF
TRBV27	15	TRBJ2-7	CASSLNRGRGYEQYF
TRBV2	13	TRBJ1-5	CASWSGNYQPQHF
TRBV2	14	TRBJ1-2	CASNSQARSDGYTF
TRBV9	14	TRBJ1-5	CASSEGTGNQPQHF
TRBV4-1	13	TRBJ2-7	CASSQTGGGEQYF
TRBV18	13	TRBJ2-5	CASSPAGSETQYF
TRBV6-5	13	TRBJ1-1	CASSLGGDTEAFF
TRBV10-3	13	TRBJ1-5	CAINEDSNQPQHF
TRBV7-8	15	TRBJ2-1	CASSQGLAGVNEQFF
TRBV28	18	TRBJ2-2	CASSLGQGIRGDTGELFF
TRBV4-1	14	TRBJ1-5	CASSQGTGNQPQHF
TRBV21-1	17	TRBJ2-1	CASSKDWAGASYNEQFF
TRBV2	13	TRBJ2-3	CARTSGDTDTQYF
TRBV6-5	14	TRBJ1-1	CASSWRGAGAEAFF
TRBV7-2	15	TRBJ2-3	CASSFDRKTTDTQYF